This TCR beta chain was obtained from a study of T cells expressing NK-cell markers. General study points: Whether the expanded NKG2C+ T cell clones recognized HCMV remained unclear.

Reanalyzing the 5' RACE reads, TCRdb keeps one entry per CDR3 protein, without DNA. Seen in this sample are fewer than 550,000 distinct CDR3 sequences; the ten most common clones hold almost 1.5%. The CDR3 is 15 residues long. The germline V gene has CDR1 SEHNR and CDR2 FQNEAQ (reference sequence). Notes on this clonotype: What it recognizes is unknown.

This chain links TRBV7-9 with TRBJ2-2; absent DNA, TCRdb's TRBD2 call cannot be checked. Sequenced material: blood T cells: a sorted CD56 or NKG2C T cell subset, CD4+ or CD8+ T cells, or bulk PBMC T cells (not recorded which). The TCR was taken from a woman aged 50 to 60 in good health. CDR3 region: CASNSLAEFTGELFF.